This entry features one T cell receptor beta chain sequence. The antigen remains undetermined. The assay was immunoSEQ multiplex PCR, and TCRdb's table has in-frame clones only and misses some. This sample carries fewer than 100,000 clones, 85% of them seen once, and the ten largest clones take around an eighth. This entry comes from a study of T cell responses to AZD1222 COVID-19 vaccine. Whole-study results and caveats: Nearly half of spike-specific TCRs reportedly go after variant regions that carry no mutations. Without day 14 samples, only post-peak T cell repertoires were studied. Vaccine-related CD4 TCRs covered spike, predominating at 160-218 and 743-854. Only six individuals given AZD1222 were seropositive at baseline.

With V trimmed by 6 bases and J by 0 bases, 7 bases remained unmatched. Looked up from germline, CDR1 is MDHEN and CDR2 is SYDVKM. The CDR3 extends over 15 amino acids. The specimen comprised peripheral blood, sampled on day 0 of AZD1222 vaccination. The V call is TRBV28, the J call TRBJ1-2; 7 bases are a match to TRBD1. This TCR came from an adult in good health. CDR3 nucleotides: TGTGCCAGCAGGGATGGCGGACAGGCTAACTATGGCTACACCTTC. Translated, it gives CASRDGGQANYGYTF.